A single T cell receptor beta chain is shown here with its context. TCRdb keeps only in-frame clones here, not all; method: immunoSEQ multiplex PCR. The profile shows tens of thousands of clones, roughly 91% of them singletons. This entry comes from a study of T cell changes during pregnancy in multiple sclerosis. The material sequenced was peripheral blood, taken in the first trimester of pregnancy. This TCR came from a female donor with multiple sclerosis, enrolled in a pregnancy study.

CDR3: CASSVGAYREETQYF. CDR3 sequence (DNA): TGTGCCAGCAGCGTAGGAGCTTACAGGGAAGAGACCCAGTACTTC. The chain uses TRBV9 and TRBJ2-5, with D perhaps matching TRBD1 (6 bases). Germline assignment: CDR1 SGDLS and CDR2 YYNGEE. CDR3 size: 15 residues. Trimming removed 0 bases from V and 3 bases from J, with 12 bases in between.